This T cell receptor beta chain was identified in a study of cytotoxic CD8 clonotypes in ibrutinib-treated CLL. As for the study in general: Among responders, some 25 were partial and 2 complete; after median about 72 months, approximately 15 stayed remitted and some 12 progressed. On average, around 85,000 productive rearrangements and around 260,000 productive templates per sample.

Remarks on this clone: What it binds is not known.

The CDR3 spans 14 residues. Per germline, CDR1 KGHSH and CDR2 LQKENI. Trimming took off 5 bases at V and 3 bases at J, with 10 bases between the two ends. The targeted sequencing depth was 1 in 200,000 to 1 in 1 million T cells. Method: immunoSEQ multiplex PCR; TCRdb's copy keeps in-frame clones and lacks some. The table records fewer than 150,000 clones, 80% to 90% of them present only once. Findings and caveats of the study: Clonality measured at baseline exceeded age-matched healthy donors, tracking circulating CD8+ T-cell counts.

This sequence originates from a human donor with chronic lymphocytic leukemia. The chain employs TRBV18 and TRBJ2-2; possibly TRBD1 for D (6 bases). The material sequenced was PBMCs, taken after 24 months of ibrutinib treatment. CDR3 sequence: CASSSTGYTGELFF. The CDR3 coding sequence is TGTGCCAGCTCATCAACAGGGTACACCGGGGAGCTGTTTTTT.